This T cell receptor beta chain was identified during a study of T cells after yellow fever vaccination (dated by TCRdb to about 2019). For the wider study: Libraries from fractions with low cell numbers were prepared with the SMART-Seq v4 Ultra Low Input RNA kit. To track T-cell clones before and after primary and booster YFV17D yellow fever vaccination, bulk TCR alpha and beta repertoires were sequenced longitudinally. Two healthy male donors, one aged 18 to 29 and one aged 30 to 40 years, were included in the cohort. Bulk PBMC replicates and cell subsets were isolated from blood drawn at multiple timepoints before and after both primary and secondary immunization.

Sequenced using an Illumina NovaSeq 6000. TCR cDNA was made using 5'RACE template switching, a step that added a universal primer site and unique molecular identifiers. cDNA synthesis was primed from both the TCR alpha and TCR beta constant segments. Libraries were amplified in two PCR steps, with sample barcodes and sequencing adapters added in the second step. Libraries were sequenced on Illumina HiSeq 2500 (2x100 bp) or NovaSeq (2x150 bp). The published analysis was carried out like this. MIGEC was used to demultiplex reads and collapse the reads into UMI consensus sequences, and MiXCR was used for V(D)J alignment. Vaccine-responding clonotypes were defined with edgeR using replicate PBMC samples, requiring FDR below 0.01 and a log2 fold change above 5 up to day 15. Each bulk clonotype was labeled CD4 or CD8 based on which sequenced repertoire, CD4 or CD8, contained the clonotype at higher abundance. Starting from the raw public reads, TCRdb applied fastp trimming at Q25, assembled clones with MiXCR and retained in-frame beta chains. Entries that share a CDR3 protein sequence are merged under the most common genes and DNA. The V and J calls here are based on TCRdb, not the publication. Counted in this sample were some 340,000 distinct CDR3 sequences; roughly 4.3% of them appeared once. The biggest ten clones account for around 24% of the sample.

In its sample, this clonotype was seen a few times. The antigen this receptor binds is unknown. No much larger clone is present one base from it, and per-base qualities are unavailable. Broader findings and caveats from the paper: Because only a couple of donors were included in the study, the extent to which the findings can be generalized is limited. A small fraction of clonotypes appeared in both the CD4 and CD8 compartments, likely as a result of convergent recombination. FACS-sorted repertoires could contain abundant contaminating clonotypes from the bulk population, so computational filtering was required. The secondary T-cell response was weaker than the primary response but faster, peaking on day 5 instead of day 15. Most clones expanded after primary vaccination (about 95% of CD4 and roughly 90% of CD8) were re-detected after the booster, suggesting that broad memory maintenance occurred.

The germline V and J ends show losses of 1 base and 0 bases respectively, and no gene match explains 2 bases of the junction. Per the germline V gene, SGHRS is the CDR1 and YFSETQ is the CDR2. Counted from cysteine to phenylalanine, this CDR3 has 17 amino acids. Only the CDR3 part of the read is kept: 51 bases, read in frame from the first base. Per the publication, the treatment or condition label means: live attenuated yellow fever vaccine strain. At each blood-draw timepoint, two biological replicates of bulk PBMCs were obtained. PBMCs were isolated from peripheral blood using a standard Ficoll-Paque protocol. TriZol was used to extract RNA from bulk PBMCs, from CD4 and CD8 fractions, and from dextramer-positive and dextramer-negative fractions.

This clonotype was sampled from a young man who received the YFV17D yellow fever vaccine. The material was PBMCs, obtained 5 days after the yellow fever booster vaccination. Recombination linked TRBV5-1 to TRBJ2-3; TRBD2 matches 13 bases in the middle. Here the CDR3 is given as CASSLMTSGGSTDTQYF. The nucleotide sequence reads as follows: TGCGCCAGCAGCTTGATGACTAGCGGGGGGAGCACAGATACGCAGTATTTT. Outside the CDR3, residues come from the reference TRBV5-1 and TRBJ2-3 proteins, so the full variable domain is: KAGVTQTPRYLIKTRGQQVTLSCSPISGHRSVSWYQQTPGQGLQFLFEYFSETQRNKGNFPGRFSGRQFSNSRSEMNVSTLELGDSALYLCASSLMTSGGSTDTQYFGPGTRLTVL.